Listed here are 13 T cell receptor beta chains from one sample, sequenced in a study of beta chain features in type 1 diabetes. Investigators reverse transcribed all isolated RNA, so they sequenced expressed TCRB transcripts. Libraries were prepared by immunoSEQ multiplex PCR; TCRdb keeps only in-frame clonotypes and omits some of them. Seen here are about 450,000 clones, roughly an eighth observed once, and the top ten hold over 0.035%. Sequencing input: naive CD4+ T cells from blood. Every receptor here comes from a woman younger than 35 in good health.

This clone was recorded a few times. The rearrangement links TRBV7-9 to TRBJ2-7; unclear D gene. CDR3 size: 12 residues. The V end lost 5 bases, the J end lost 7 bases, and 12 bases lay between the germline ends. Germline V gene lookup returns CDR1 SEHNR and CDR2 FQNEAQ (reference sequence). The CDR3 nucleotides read TGTGCCAGCAGCGCCGGAGTAAGGGAGCAGTACTTC. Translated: CASSAGVREQYF.

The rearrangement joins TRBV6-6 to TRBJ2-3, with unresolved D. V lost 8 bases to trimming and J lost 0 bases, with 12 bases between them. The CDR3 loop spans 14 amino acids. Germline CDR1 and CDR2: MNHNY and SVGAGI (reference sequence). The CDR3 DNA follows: TGTGCCAGCTCGCAACCGGCGAGCACAGATACGCAGTATTTT. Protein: CASSQPASTDTQYF.

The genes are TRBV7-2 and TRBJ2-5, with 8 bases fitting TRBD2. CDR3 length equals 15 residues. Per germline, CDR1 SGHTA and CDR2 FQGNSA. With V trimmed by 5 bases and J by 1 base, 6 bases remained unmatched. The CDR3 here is CASSIRTSSQETQYF. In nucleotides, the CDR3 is TGTGCCAGCAGCATAAGGACTAGCTCCCAAGAGACCCAGTACTTC.

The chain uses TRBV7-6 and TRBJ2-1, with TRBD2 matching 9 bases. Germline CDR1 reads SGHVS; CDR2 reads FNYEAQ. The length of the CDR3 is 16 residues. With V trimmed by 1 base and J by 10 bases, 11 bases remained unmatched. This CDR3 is CASSLVLRGGVREQFF. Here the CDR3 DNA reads TGTGCCAGCAGCTTAGTTTTGCGGGGGGGCGTTAGGGAGCAGTTCTTC.

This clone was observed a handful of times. The CDR3 here is CSVARDIQGGMNNEQFF. The CDR3 nucleotides read TGCAGCGTCGCTAGGGATATTCAGGGCGGCATGAACAATGAGCAGTTCTTC. The V call is TRBV29-1, the J call TRBJ2-1; weak D call: TRBD1 (5 bases). Germline CDR1 SQVTM, CDR2 ANQGSEA. The CDR3 extends over 17 amino acids. V was cut by 6 bases and J by 5 bases, with 26 bases left in between.

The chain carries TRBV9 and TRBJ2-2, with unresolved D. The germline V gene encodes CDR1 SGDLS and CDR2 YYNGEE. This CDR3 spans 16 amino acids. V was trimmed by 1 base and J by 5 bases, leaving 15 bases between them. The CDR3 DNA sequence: TGTGCCAGCAGCGTAAGAGGTGCGGTGGGGACCGGGGAGCTGTTTTTT. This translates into CASSVRGAVGTGELFF.

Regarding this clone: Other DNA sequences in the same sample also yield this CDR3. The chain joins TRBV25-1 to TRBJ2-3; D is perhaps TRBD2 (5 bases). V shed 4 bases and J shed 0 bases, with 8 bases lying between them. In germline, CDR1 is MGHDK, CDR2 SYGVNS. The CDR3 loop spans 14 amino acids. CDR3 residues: CASSGRVSTDTQYF. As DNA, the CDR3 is TGTGCCAGCAGTGGGCGGGTTAGCACAGATACGCAGTATTTT.

As DNA, the CDR3 is TGTGCCAGCAGCTTATCCGGGACTAGTTTCTACGAGCAGTACTTC. As protein: CASSLSGTSFYEQYF. This rearrangement joins TRBV11-2 to TRBJ2-7; 8 nucleotides line up with TRBD2. The CDR3 runs 15 residues. V trimming: 2 bases; J trimming: 3 bases; junction bases outside the gene matches: 6. From germline, CDR1 is SGHAT and CDR2 FQNNGV.

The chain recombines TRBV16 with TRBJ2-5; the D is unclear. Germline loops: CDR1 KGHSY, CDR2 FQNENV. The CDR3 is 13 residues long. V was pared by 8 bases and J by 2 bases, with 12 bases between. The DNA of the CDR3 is TGTGCCAGCGATTCGCCTTCACAAGAGACCCAGTACTTC. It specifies CASDSPSQETQYF.

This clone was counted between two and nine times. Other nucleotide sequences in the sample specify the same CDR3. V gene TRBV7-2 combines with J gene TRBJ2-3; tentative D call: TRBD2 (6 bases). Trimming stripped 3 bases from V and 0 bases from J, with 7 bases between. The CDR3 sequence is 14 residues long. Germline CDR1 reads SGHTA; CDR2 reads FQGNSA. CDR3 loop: CASSLGLSTDTQYF. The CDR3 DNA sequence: TGTGCCAGCAGCTTGGGACTTAGCACAGATACGCAGTATTTT.

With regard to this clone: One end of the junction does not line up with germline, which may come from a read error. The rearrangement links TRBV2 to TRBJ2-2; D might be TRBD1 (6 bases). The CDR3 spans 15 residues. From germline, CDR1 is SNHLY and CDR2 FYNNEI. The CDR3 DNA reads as TGTGCCAGCGGTGACAGGAGAGCGAACACCGGGGAGCTGTTTTTT. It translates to CASGDRRANTGELFF.

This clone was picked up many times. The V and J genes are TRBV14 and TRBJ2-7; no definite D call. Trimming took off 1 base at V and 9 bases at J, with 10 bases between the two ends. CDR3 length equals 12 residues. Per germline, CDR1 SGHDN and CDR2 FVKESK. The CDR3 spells CASSQVRTGQYF. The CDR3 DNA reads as TGTGCCAGCAGCCAAGTCCGCACCGGGCAGTACTTC.

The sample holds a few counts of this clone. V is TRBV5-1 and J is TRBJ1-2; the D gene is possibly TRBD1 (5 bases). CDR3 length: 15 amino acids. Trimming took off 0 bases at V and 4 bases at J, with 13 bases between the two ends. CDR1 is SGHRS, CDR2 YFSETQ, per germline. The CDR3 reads CASSLAGTSVYGYTF. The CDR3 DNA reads TGCGCCAGCAGCTTGGCCGGGACTTCTGTCTATGGCTACACCTTC. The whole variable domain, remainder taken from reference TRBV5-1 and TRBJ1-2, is KAGVTQTPRYLIKTRGQQVTLSCSPISGHRSVSWYQQTPGQGLQFLFEYFSETQRNKGNFPGRFSGRQFSNSRSEMNVSTLELGDSALYLCASSLAGTSVYGYTFGSGTRLTVV.